Presented here are 15 T cell receptor beta chains from one specimen sequenced in a study of long-term antiretroviral therapy in people with HIV. Runs used v3.0 of the immunoSEQ assay and were done at survey level. Only in-frame clones appear in the TCRdb table, and some are missing; sequencing was by immunoSEQ multiplex PCR. In the table there are about 23,000 clones, over 80% of which are singletons. The specimen was unsorted PBMCs, collected around 4.2 years after starting antiretroviral therapy. The source of these receptors is a man aged 25-40 years with HIV.

The chain employs TRBV7-8 and TRBJ2-7; D may match TRBD1 or TRBD2 (5 bases each). This CDR3 contains 15 residues. Germline V gene data show CDR1 as SGHVS and CDR2 as FQNEAQ. Trimming cost V 6 bases and J 7 bases, with 22 bases left between them. The CDR3 DNA sequence: TGTGCCAGCAGTAGTGTAAGGGGAATGACGGGAGAGCAGTACTTC. Residues: CASSSVRGMTGEQYF.

The rearrangement joins TRBV6-5 to TRBJ1-1; D gene unclear. This CDR3 region has 14 residues. Germline V lookup: CDR1 MNHEY, CDR2 SVGAGI. Trimming took 10 bases from V and 2 from J, leaving 17 bases between them. The CDR3 loop is CANIPEAPNTEAFF. CDR3 in DNA: TGTGCCAACATTCCGGAGGCCCCCAACACTGAAGCTTTCTTT.

This sequence joins TRBV6-4 and TRBJ1-5, with D possibly being TRBD1 (6 bases). The CDR3 extends over 17 amino acids. Germline loops: CDR1 MRHNA, CDR2 SNTAGT. V was pared by 6 bases and J by 6 bases, with 24 bases between. The CDR3 region is CASSAIQGRVMGQPQHF. The DNA for the CDR3 is TGTGCCAGCAGCGCGATCCAGGGGAGAGTGATGGGTCAGCCCCAGCATTTT.

The V gene is TRBV6-4, the J gene TRBJ1-5, with a tentative D call TRBD1 (5 bases). The CDR3 totals 15 residues. CDR1 MRHNA and CDR2 SNTAGT come from the germline V gene. Trimming stripped 2 bases from V and 3 bases from J, with 11 bases between. The CDR3 loop is CASSDIRVNNQPQHF. CDR3 nucleotides: TGTGCCAGCAGTGACATCAGGGTCAACAATCAGCCCCAGCATTTT.

The V and J genes are TRBV6-1 and TRBJ1-2, with D perhaps matching TRBD1 (5 bases). The germline V gene encodes CDR1 MNHNS and CDR2 SASEGT. Trimming took off 1 base at V and 4 bases at J, with 13 bases between the two ends. The CDR3 is 15 residues long. This CDR3 reads CASSEVAGITYGYTF. In DNA, the CDR3 is TGTGCCAGCAGTGAAGTGGCAGGGATCACCTATGGCTACACCTTC.

The CDR3 sequence: CSVAGAAGQETQYF. Here the CDR3 DNA reads TGCAGCGTTGCAGGGGCCGCGGGCCAAGAGACCCAGTACTTC. The chain combines TRBV29-1 with TRBJ2-5, with D tentatively TRBD1 (6 bases). The CDR3 covers 14 residues. The germline V and J ends were trimmed by 4 bases and 1 base, with 13 bases remaining between them. CDR1 is SQVTM and CDR2 is ANQGSEA in the germline V gene.

Here the CDR3 DNA reads TGTGCCAGTAGCCTGACAGGGTCGGACACCGGGGAGCTGTTTTTT. It translates to CASSLTGSDTGELFF. The genes are TRBV19 and TRBJ2-2, with 7 bases that match TRBD1. V dropped 6 bases and J dropped 3; count of bases not matched to a gene: 7. CDR1 and CDR2 (germline): LNHDA, SQIVND (reference sequence). The CDR3 extends over 15 amino acids.

The rearrangement links TRBV18 to TRBJ1-3, with 9 positions matching TRBD1. The CDR3 contains 16 residues. Trimming removed 3 bases from V and 3 bases from J; junction bases left unmatched: 6. From germline, CDR1 is KGHSH and CDR2 LQKENI. CDR3 in DNA: TGTGCCAGCTCACCTAGGACAGGGGCCCATGGAAACACCATATATTTT. It specifies CASSPRTGAHGNTIYF.

This clone was counted once. The chain couples TRBV7-2 to TRBJ1-5, with unresolved D. Germline lookup yields CDR1 SGHTA and CDR2 FQGNSA. The CDR3 extends over 14 amino acids. Trimming removed 5 bases from V and 10 bases from J, with 18 bases in between. The CDR3 spells CASSPLAARSPQHF. The CDR3 nucleotides are TGTGCCAGCAGCCCCCTAGCGGCCCGAAGCCCCCAGCATTTT.

The gene calls are TRBV6-6 and TRBJ2-7; D might be TRBD2 (6 bases). Between the trimmed V and J ends, which lost 5 bases and 3 bases, there was a span of 11 bases. The CDR3 is 13 residues long. Germline CDR1 MNHNY, CDR2 SVGAGI (reference sequence). The CDR3 here is CASSPQEGYEQYF. The CDR3 coding sequence is TGTGCCAGCAGTCCGCAGGAGGGCTACGAGCAGTACTTC.

The count of this clone is one. This chain uses TRBV5-5 with TRBJ1-1, with 10 bases identical to TRBD1. The CDR3 is made up of 15 amino acids. The germline CDR1 and CDR2 sequences are SGHKS and YYEKEE (reference sequence). After removal of 5 bases from V and 3 bases from J, the junction contained 7 bases not matched to a gene. CDR3 protein: CASSYTGTGDTEAFF. DNA for the CDR3: TGTGCCAGCAGTTATACCGGGACAGGGGACACTGAAGCTTTCTTT.

The rearrangement joins TRBV19 to TRBJ2-1; 13 positions match TRBD2. V trimming: 6 bases; J trimming: 3 bases; junction bases outside the gene matches: 5. The length of the CDR3 is 16 residues. CDR1 is LNHDA, CDR2 SQIVND, per germline (reference sequence). The CDR3 protein is CASRGTSGMGYNEQFF. The CDR3 DNA follows: TGTGCCAGTAGGGGGACTAGCGGGATGGGCTACAATGAGCAGTTCTTC.

V usage is TRBV9 and J usage is TRBJ2-6; D uncertain. The CDR3 is 15 residues long. V lost 0 bases, J lost 1 base, and 5 bases lay in between. Per the germline V gene, CDR1 is SGDLS and CDR2 is YYNGEE. The CDR3 region is CASSVDLSGANVLTF. The DNA for the CDR3 is TGTGCCAGCAGCGTAGACCTTTCTGGGGCCAACGTCCTGACTTTC.

This chain uses TRBV2 with TRBJ2-3; 10 bases are a match to TRBD2. The trim removed 7 bases at V and 5 bases at J, leaving 9 bases unmatched. The CDR3 is 15 amino acids. The germline gives CDR1 SNHLY, CDR2 FYNNEI. The CDR3 bases are TGTGCCAGCAACCGACTAGCGGGTCTCGGAGATACGCAGTATTTT. Translating it yields CASNRLAGLGDTQYF.

This clone was seen more than once but under ten times. The rearrangement joins TRBV5-1 to TRBJ1-2, with a tentative D call TRBD1 (5 bases). V lost 0 bases, J lost 0 bases, and 6 bases lay in between. The CDR3 totals 14 residues. The germline CDR1 and CDR2 sequences are SGHRS and YFSETQ. DNA for the CDR3: TGCGCCAGCAGCTTGGGACAGTCTAACTATGGCTACACCTTC. This gives the protein CASSLGQSNYGYTF.